The entry that follows covers one TCR beta chain sequence. Libraries were prepared by immunoSEQ multiplex PCR; TCRdb keeps only in-frame clonotypes and omits some of them. Of roughly 150,000 clones detected, approximately 86% appear once; the ten largest clones hold less than 2%. The entry originates in a study of control samples from healthy donors and cancer patients. Per germline, CDR1 SEHNR and CDR2 FQNEAQ (reference sequence). V lost 1 base, J lost 9 bases, and 10 bases lay in between. The CDR3 extends over 13 amino acids. Sequencing input: blood. The J gene is TRBJ2-1, the V gene TRBV7-9; no clear D gene. The sequence was obtained from a man between 18 and 29 years old in good health. The CDR3 DNA reads as TGTGCCAGCAGCTTAGAATTGTCCGGTGAGCAGTTCTTC. Translating gives CASSLELSGEQFF.